The 3 T cell receptor beta chains given below trace back to one sample, sequenced in a study of beta chain features in type 1 diabetes. Expressed TCRB transcripts were sequenced because the entire RNA isolate underwent reverse transcription. Only in-frame clones appear in the TCRdb table, and some are missing; sequencing was by immunoSEQ multiplex PCR. The repertoire holds 400,000 to 550,000 clones, with about an eighth as singletons. What was sequenced was naive CD4+ T cells from blood. The receptors stem from a woman younger than 35 in good health.

Only a few counts were recorded for this clone. The rearrangement joins TRBV4-3 to TRBJ2-3; D may be TRBD1 or TRBD2 (5 bases each). Trimming removed 0 bases from V and 4 bases from J, with 11 bases in between. Per the germline V gene, CDR1 is LGHNA and CDR2 is YSLEER. There are 15 residues in the CDR3. The CDR3 region is CASSQDVGTADTQYF. CDR3 sequence (DNA): TGCGCCAGCAGCCAAGACGTTGGGACCGCAGATACGCAGTATTTT.

This clone was seen more than once but under ten times. J is TRBJ2-2 and V is TRBV15, with D hard to call. The germline V gene encodes CDR1 LNHNV and CDR2 YYDKDF (reference sequence). CDR3 size: 17 residues. V dropped 0 bases and J dropped 4 bases, with 15 bases sitting between them. CDR3 in DNA: TGTGCCACCAGCAGAGAAAGGGCCCGGCGAGTCACCGGGGAGCTGTTTTTT. It codes for CATSRERARRVTGELFF.

This clone was observed a few times. The chain combines TRBV7-2 with TRBJ2-5, with a possible D match to TRBD2 (5 bases). Trimming stripped 2 bases from V and 3 bases from J, with 10 bases between. The CDR3 loop spans 14 amino acids. The V gene's germline CDR1 is SGHTA and CDR2 FQGNSA. CDR3 sequence reads: CASSLRLAEETQYF. The CDR3 DNA reads TGTGCCAGCAGCTTACGCCTAGCAGAAGAGACCCAGTACTTC.